This TCR beta chain was sequenced during a study of cytomegalovirus exposure and HLA in healthy donors. Primers included in the PCR were 60 Vbeta and 13 Jbeta primers. The table came from immunoSEQ multiplex PCR; TCRdb's copy has only in-frame clones and leaves some out. Of more than 95,000 clones listed, around three quarters are singletons. CDR3 size: 15 residues. V trimming: 5 bases; J trimming: 4 bases; junction bases outside the gene matches: 7. Per the germline V gene, CDR1 is MDHEN and CDR2 is SYDVKM. Sequencing input: PBMCs. V is TRBV28 and J is TRBJ1-4, with 7 bases lining up with TRBD1. The sequence came from a man aged 25 to 45 in good health and CMV-seropositive. CDR3 in amino acids: CASSHGQAFNEKLFF. CDR3 in DNA: TGTGCCAGCAGTCACGGACAGGCGTTTAATGAAAAACTGTTTTTT.